These T cell receptor beta chains were read from a single sample in a study of shared clonotypes between healthy human individuals. Generated by immunoSEQ multiplex PCR, the TCRdb table keeps only in-frame clones and is missing some. The sample contains about 2 million clones, about 95% of which appear only once. Sequencing input: naive CD8+ T cells sorted from blood. The receptors derive from a man aged 18 to 29 in good health. Both conserved end residues are part of each CDR3. D genes are given only for firm matches. Size values are once, few and many counts, or a class for expanded clones, and some rows have none.

clone_size	v_call	d_call	j_call	cdr3_aa	cdr3_nt
NA	TRBV5-6	NA	TRBJ2-2	CASSLSGSGELFF	TGTGCCAGCAGCTTGTCGGGAAGTGGGGAGCTGTTTTTT
NA	TRBV6-1	NA	TRBJ1-2	CASSLQGSNYGYTF	TGTGCCAGCAGTCTCCAGGGATCTAACTATGGCTACACCTTC
NA	TRBV7-9	NA	TRBJ1-4	CASSLIGQLEKLFF	TGTGCCAGCAGCTTGATCGGGCAACTTGAAAAACTGTTTTTT
NA	TRBV28	NA	TRBJ1-5	CASTPNGNQPQHF	TGTGCCAGCACCCCGAACGGCAATCAGCCCCAGCATTTT
NA	TRBV10-2	TRBD2	TRBJ2-2	CASSAGLAGVVTGELFF	TGCGCCAGCAGTGCGGGACTAGCGGGAGTGGTCACCGGAGAGCTGTTTTTT
NA	TRBV18	TRBD1	TRBJ2-7	CASSPPPGQGSYEQYF	TGTGCCAGCTCACCACCGCCGGGACAGGGGTCCTACGAGCAGTACTTC
once	TRBV6-1	NA	TRBJ1-1	CASPEGETEAFF	TGTGCCAGCCCCGAGGGGGAGACTGAAGCTTTCTTT
NA	TRBV2	TRBD1	TRBJ1-1	CASSDPTGMNTEAFF	TGTGCCAGCAGTGACCCGACAGGGATGAACACTGAAGCTTTCTTT
once	TRBV28	TRBD1	TRBJ1-5	CASSPQGNQPQHF	TGTGCCAGCAGTCCACAGGGGAATCAGCCCCAGCATTTT
once	TRBV9	TRBD2	TRBJ2-3	CASSEGAGATDTQYF	TGTGCCAGCAGCGAAGGGGCGGGAGCCACAGATACGCAGTATTTT
NA	TRBV27	NA	TRBJ2-7	CASSLVAGYEQYF	TGTGCCAGCAGTTTAGTCGCAGGGTACGAGCAGTACTTC
NA	TRBV19	TRBD1	TRBJ2-2	CASSTVGVRDRDTGELFF	TGTGCCAGTAGTACGGTCGGGGTCCGGGACAGAGACACCGGGGAGCTGTTTTTT
NA	TRBV5-6	TRBD1	TRBJ2-7	CASSSRDSGSYEQYF	TGTGCCAGCAGCTCGAGGGACAGCGGTTCCTACGAGCAGTACTTC
NA	TRBV9	NA	TRBJ1-4	CASSGGGGVNEKLFF	TGTGCCAGCAGTGGGGGTGGAGGGGTTAATGAAAAACTGTTTTTT
NA	TRBV25-1	TRBD1	TRBJ2-1	CASSESRGQGEQFF	TGTGCCAGCAGTGAATCAAGGGGGCAAGGTGAGCAGTTCTTC
NA	TRBV29-1	NA	TRBJ2-3	CSVDGRANTDTQYF	TGCAGCGTTGACGGCAGGGCTAACACAGATACGCAGTATTTT
NA	TRBV7-9	TRBD1	TRBJ1-4	CASSETGGAANEKLFF	TGTGCCAGCAGCGAGACAGGGGGCGCGGCTAATGAAAAACTGTTTTTT
NA	TRBV13	NA	TRBJ2-1	CASSLARTTYNEQFF	TGTGCCAGCAGCTTAGCGCGGACTACCTACAATGAGCAGTTCTTC
NA	TRBV9	NA	TRBJ2-1	CASSVGGEEAEQFF	TGTGCCAGCAGCGTAGGTGGGGAGGAGGCTGAGCAGTTCTTC
NA	TRBV6-5	NA	TRBJ2-7	CASSYAVSYEQYF	TGTGCCAGCAGTTACGCGGTTTCCTACGAGCAGTACTTC
NA	TRBV7-9	TRBD1	TRBJ1-1	CTSSPEDRGIAFF	TGTACCAGCAGCCCGGAGGACAGGGGGATAGCTTTCTTT
NA	TRBV11-1	TRBD2	TRBJ2-5	CASSRTSGGSETQYF	TGTGCCAGCAGCCGAACTAGCGGGGGATCGGAGACCCAGTACTTC
NA	TRBV5-4	NA	TRBJ2-5	CASRDSGQLRQETQYF	TGTGCCAGCAGAGATTCAGGACAGCTCCGCCAAGAGACCCAGTACTTC
NA	TRBV27	NA	TRBJ2-7	CASSLWGREWDEQYF	TGTGCCAGCAGTTTATGGGGGCGGGAGTGGGACGAGCAGTACTTC
NA	TRBV9	NA	TRBJ1-1	CASSVVQPNTEAFF	TGTGCCAGCAGCGTAGTACAGCCCAACACTGAAGCTTTCTTT
once	TRBV7-6	TRBD1	TRBJ1-6	CASSLYQGEGHNSPLHF	TGTGCCAGCAGCTTATATCAGGGGGAGGGACATAATTCACCCCTCCACTTT
NA	TRBV27	NA	TRBJ2-6	CASSLSVRAGPNVLTF	TGTGCCAGCAGTTTAAGTGTCAGGGCTGGGCCCAACGTCCTGACTTTC
NA	TRBV30	TRBD2	TRBJ2-3	CAWSVRGLAVLMGTDTQYF	TGTGCCTGGAGTGTACGGGGACTAGCGGTGCTAATGGGGACAGATACGCAGTATTTT
NA	TRBV4-3	TRBD2	TRBJ2-3	CASSSAGGTDTQYF	TGCGCCAGCAGCTCCGCGGGGGGCACAGATACGCAGTATTTT
NA	TRBV7-6	NA	TRBJ1-5	CASSLAGQPQHF	TGTGCCAGCAGCTTAGCAGGTCAGCCCCAGCATTTT
NA	TRBV6-5	NA	TRBJ1-1	CASSYVEGRNTEAFF	TGTGCCAGCAGTTACGTTGAGGGCCGAAACACTGAAGCTTTCTTT
NA	TRBV7-9	TRBD2	TRBJ2-3	CASSPSGVSTDTQYF	TGTGCCAGCAGCCCTAGCGGGGTTAGCACAGATACGCAGTATTTT
NA	TRBV29-1	TRBD1	TRBJ2-7	CSVEVRGSYEQYF	TGCAGCGTTGAAGTCAGGGGGTCCTACGAGCAGTACTTC
NA	TRBV5-8	NA	TRBJ2-1	CASSYLGGAPYNEQFF	TGTGCCAGCAGCTACTTGGGGGGGGCCCCCTACAATGAGCAGTTCTTC
NA	TRBV10-1	NA	TRBJ2-7	CASSPSGSYEQYF	TGCGCCAGCAGTCCCTCCGGGTCCTACGAGCAGTACTTC
NA	TRBV18	NA	TRBJ1-2	CASSPAGDLYGYTF	TGTGCCAGCTCACCAGCGGGGGACCTCTATGGCTACACCTTC
once	TRBV9	NA	TRBJ1-1	CASEFPENTEAFF	TGTGCCAGCGAATTTCCTGAGAACACTGAAGCTTTCTTT
NA	TRBV19	NA	TRBJ1-5	CASRNSKMNQPQHF	TGTGCCAGTAGGAACAGCAAAATGAATCAGCCCCAGCATTTT
NA	TRBV6-6	TRBD1	TRBJ1-2	CASSQDRGGSGDGYTF	TGTGCCAGCAGTCAGGACAGGGGTGGCAGTGGGGATGGCTACACCTTC
NA	TRBV7-9	TRBD2	TRBJ2-1	CASSLGSGRADEQFF	TGTGCCAGCAGCTTAGGTAGCGGGAGGGCGGATGAGCAGTTCTTC
NA	TRBV5-1	NA	TRBJ1-1	CASSRIPRDAEAFF	TGCGCCAGCAGTCGAATACCCAGGGACGCTGAAGCTTTCTTT
NA	TRBV7-9	NA	TRBJ1-4	CASSLLNEKLFF	TGTGCCAGCAGCTTACTGAATGAAAAACTGTTTTTT
NA	TRBV4-1	TRBD1	TRBJ2-7	CASSQRTGGYYEQYF	TGCGCCAGCAGCCAAAGGACAGGGGGTTACTACGAGCAGTACTTC
NA	TRBV5-1	NA	TRBJ2-2	CASRFGQGNTGELFF	TGCGCCAGCAGATTTGGTCAGGGAAATACCGGGGAGCTGTTTTTT
NA	TRBV27	TRBD1	TRBJ2-7	CASSHTGTGGYEQYF	TGTGCCAGCAGCCACACCGGGACAGGGGGCTACGAGCAGTACTTC
NA	TRBV4-3	NA	TRBJ1-1	CASSQEGATEAFF	TGCGCCAGCAGCCAAGAAGGGGCTACTGAAGCTTTCTTT
NA	TRBV16	TRBD1	TRBJ1-5	CASREGQSNQPQHF	TGTGCCAGCAGAGAGGGACAGAGCAATCAGCCCCAGCATTTT
NA	TRBV19	NA	TRBJ1-1	CASSRMGAGLLDAEAFF	TGTGCCAGTAGTAGGATGGGCGCAGGGTTACTAGACGCTGAAGCTTTCTTT
NA	TRBV5-4	TRBD1	TRBJ1-2	CASSLMTGTVYGYTF	TGTGCCAGCAGCTTAATGACCGGGACAGTCTATGGCTACACCTTC
NA	TRBV2	TRBD1	TRBJ1-3	CASTIQGDRNTIYF	TGTGCCAGCACCATACAGGGGGACAGAAACACCATATATTTT
NA	TRBV5-1	NA	TRBJ2-2	CASSFLPDTGELFF	TGCGCCAGCAGCTTCCTACCAGACACCGGGGAGCTGTTTTTT
NA	TRBV7-9	TRBD1	TRBJ2-5	CASSFGTGGLETQYF	TGTGCCAGCAGCTTCGGGACAGGGGGCTTAGAGACCCAGTACTTC
NA	TRBV7-9	NA	TRBJ2-2	CASSLGSAGELFF	TGTGCCAGCAGCTTAGGGTCAGCCGGGGAGCTGTTTTTT